Included here is one T cell receptor beta chain sequence, with context. The antigen is unknown. Trimming removed 2 bases from V and 5 bases from J; junction bases left unmatched: 6. Germline CDR1 reads MDHEN; CDR2 reads SYDVKM. The CDR3 totals 14 residues. The record originates from a study of T-cell reconstitution after alpha-beta-depleted transplantation in children. Overall study findings and caveats: Several hundred rapidly expanded clones from non-depleted graft cells reportedly supplied alpha-beta T cells about two months post-transplant. Recipient T cells and thymic progenitors that survived gave rise to the high TCRbeta diversity observed at day 60 in some patients. Most T-cell counts and diversity one year after the transplant came from T cells that were newly produced.

The library targeted TCRbeta and was prepared with unique molecular identifiers. Using its own MiXCR run on the PCR reads, TCRdb lists one record per CDR3 protein. Of a few hundred thousand distinct CDR3 sequences listed, 9.5% to 13% are singletons. The source is a male patient aged 2 to 9 who had a stem cell transplant for chronic granulomatous disease, so the T cells may come from the graft donor. This chain links TRBV28 with TRBJ2-7, with 7 bases matching TRBD1. Material: peripheral blood, obtained 180 days after TCRalphabeta/CD19-depleted stem cell transplant. The CDR3 DNA is TGTGCCAGCAGTTTAATCCGACAGGGCCACGAGCAGTACTTC. Translated: CASSLIRQGHEQYF.